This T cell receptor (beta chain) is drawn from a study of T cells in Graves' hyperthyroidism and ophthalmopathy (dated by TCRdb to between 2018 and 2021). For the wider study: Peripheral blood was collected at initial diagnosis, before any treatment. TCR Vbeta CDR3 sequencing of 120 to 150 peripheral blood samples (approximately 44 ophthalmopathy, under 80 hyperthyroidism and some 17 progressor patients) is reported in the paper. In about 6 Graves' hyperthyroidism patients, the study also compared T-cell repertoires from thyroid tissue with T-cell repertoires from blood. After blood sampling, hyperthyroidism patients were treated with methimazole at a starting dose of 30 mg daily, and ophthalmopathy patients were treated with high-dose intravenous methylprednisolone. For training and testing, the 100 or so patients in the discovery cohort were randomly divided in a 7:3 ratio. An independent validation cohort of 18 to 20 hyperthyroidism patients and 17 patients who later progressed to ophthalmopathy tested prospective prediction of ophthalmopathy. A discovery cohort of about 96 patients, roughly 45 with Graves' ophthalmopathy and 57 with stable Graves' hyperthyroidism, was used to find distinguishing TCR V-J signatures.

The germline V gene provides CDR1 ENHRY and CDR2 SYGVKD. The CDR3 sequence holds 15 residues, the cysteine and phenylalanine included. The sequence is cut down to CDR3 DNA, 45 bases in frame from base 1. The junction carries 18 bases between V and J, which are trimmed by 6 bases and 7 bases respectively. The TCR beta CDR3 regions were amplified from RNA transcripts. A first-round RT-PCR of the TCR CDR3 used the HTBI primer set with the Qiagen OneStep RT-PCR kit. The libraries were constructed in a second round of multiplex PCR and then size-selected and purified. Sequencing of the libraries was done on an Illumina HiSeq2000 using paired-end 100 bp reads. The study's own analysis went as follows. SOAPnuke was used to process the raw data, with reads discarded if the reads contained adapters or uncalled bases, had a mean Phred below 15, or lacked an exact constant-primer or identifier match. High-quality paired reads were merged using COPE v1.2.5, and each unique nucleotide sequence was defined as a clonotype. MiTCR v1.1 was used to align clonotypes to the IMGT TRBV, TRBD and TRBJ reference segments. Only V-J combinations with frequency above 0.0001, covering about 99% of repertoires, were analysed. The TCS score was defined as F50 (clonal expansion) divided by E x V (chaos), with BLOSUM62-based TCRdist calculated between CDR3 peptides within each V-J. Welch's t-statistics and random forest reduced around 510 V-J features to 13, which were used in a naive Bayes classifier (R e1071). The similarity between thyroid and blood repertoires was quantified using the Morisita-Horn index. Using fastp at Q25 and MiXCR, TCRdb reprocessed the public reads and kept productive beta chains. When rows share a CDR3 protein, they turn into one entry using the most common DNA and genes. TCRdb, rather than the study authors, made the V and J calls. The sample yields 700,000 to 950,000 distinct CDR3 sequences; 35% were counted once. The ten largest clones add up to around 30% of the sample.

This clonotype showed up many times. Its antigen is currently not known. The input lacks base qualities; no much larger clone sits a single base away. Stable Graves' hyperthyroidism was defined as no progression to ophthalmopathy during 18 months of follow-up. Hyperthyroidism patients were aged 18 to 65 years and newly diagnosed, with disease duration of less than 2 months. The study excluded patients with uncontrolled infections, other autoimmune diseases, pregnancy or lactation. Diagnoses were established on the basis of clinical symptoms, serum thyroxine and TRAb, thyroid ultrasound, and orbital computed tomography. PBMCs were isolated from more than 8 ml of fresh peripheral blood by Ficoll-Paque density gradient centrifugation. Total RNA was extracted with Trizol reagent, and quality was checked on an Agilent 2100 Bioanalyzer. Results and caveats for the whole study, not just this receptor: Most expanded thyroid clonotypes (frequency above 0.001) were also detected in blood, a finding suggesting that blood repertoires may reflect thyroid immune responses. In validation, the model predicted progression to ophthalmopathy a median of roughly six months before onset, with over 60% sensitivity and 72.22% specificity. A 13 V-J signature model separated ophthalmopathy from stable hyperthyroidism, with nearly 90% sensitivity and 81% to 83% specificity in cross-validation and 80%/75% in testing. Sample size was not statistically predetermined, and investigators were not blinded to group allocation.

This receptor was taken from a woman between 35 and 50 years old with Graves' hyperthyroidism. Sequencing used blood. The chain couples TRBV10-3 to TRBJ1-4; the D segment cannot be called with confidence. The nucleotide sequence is TGTGCCATCAGCTCCGACCCAACCGCCGGTGAAAAACTGTTTTTT. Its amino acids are CAISSDPTAGEKLFF.